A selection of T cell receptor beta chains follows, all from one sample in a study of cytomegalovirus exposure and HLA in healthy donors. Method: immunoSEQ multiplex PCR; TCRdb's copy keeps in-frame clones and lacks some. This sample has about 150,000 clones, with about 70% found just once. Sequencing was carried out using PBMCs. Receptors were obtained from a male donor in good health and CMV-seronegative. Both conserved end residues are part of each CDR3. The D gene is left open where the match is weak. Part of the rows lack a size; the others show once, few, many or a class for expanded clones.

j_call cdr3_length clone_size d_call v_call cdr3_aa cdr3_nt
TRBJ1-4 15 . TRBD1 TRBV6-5 CASSPRPGQGEKLFF TGTGCCAGCAGTCCACGTCCAGGACAGGGTGAAAAACTGTTTTTT
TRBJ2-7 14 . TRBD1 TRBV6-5 CASRAGQGAFEQYF TGTGCCAGCAGGGCGGGACAGGGGGCATTCGAGCAGTACTTC
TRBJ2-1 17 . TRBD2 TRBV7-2 CASSWEAGGRSYNEQFF TGTGCCAGCAGCTGGGAAGCGGGAGGCAGATCCTACAATGAGCAGTTCTTC
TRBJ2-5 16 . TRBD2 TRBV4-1 CASSQDVSPGGETQYF TGCGCCAGCAGCCAAGATGTGAGCCCGGGGGGGGAGACCCAGTACTTC
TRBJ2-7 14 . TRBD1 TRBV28 CASSPWTGAYEQYF TGTGCCAGCAGTCCCTGGACAGGGGCCTACGAGCAGTACTTC
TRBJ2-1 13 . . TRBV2 CASGFLPDGEQFF TGTGCCAGCGGGTTTCTCCCCGACGGGGAGCAGTTCTTC
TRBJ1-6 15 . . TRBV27 CASSLTERTNSPLHF TGTGCCAGCAGCCTGACCGAGAGGACAAATTCACCCCTCCACTTT
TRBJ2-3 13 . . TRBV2 CASSRQGTDTQYF TGTGCCAGCAGCAGACAGGGCACAGATACGCAGTATTTT
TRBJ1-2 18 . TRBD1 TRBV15 CATSRDSTGPGTAYGYTF TGTGCCACCAGCAGAGATTCCACGGGTCCTGGGACAGCCTATGGCTACACCTTC
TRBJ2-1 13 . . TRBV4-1 CASSQVSGNEQFF TGTGCCAGCAGCCAAGTATCAGGTAATGAGCAGTTCTTC
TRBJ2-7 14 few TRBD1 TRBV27 CASGSDRGRYEQYF TGTGCCAGCGGCTCGGACAGGGGTCGCTACGAGCAGTACTTC
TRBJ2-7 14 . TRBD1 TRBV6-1 CASTGRQGQDEQYF TGTGCCAGCACCGGGCGACAGGGTCAAGACGAGCAGTACTTC
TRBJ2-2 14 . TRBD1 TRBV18 CASSPDRGSGELFF TGTGCCAGCTCACCAGACAGGGGCAGCGGGGAGCTGTTTTTT
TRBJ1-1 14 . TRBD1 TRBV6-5 CASSYSPGGTEAFF TGTGCCAGCAGTTACTCGCCAGGGGGGACTGAAGCTTTCTTT
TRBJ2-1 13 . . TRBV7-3 CASSVTDYNEQFF TGTGCCAGCAGCGTGACAGATTACAATGAGCAGTTCTTC
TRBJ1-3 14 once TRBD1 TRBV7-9 CASSTRDRRNTIYF TGTGCCAGCAGCACTAGGGACAGGAGAAACACCATATATTTT
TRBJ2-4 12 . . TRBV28 CASSGSGNIQYF TGTGCCAGTTCCGGGTCTGGAAACATTCAGTACTTC
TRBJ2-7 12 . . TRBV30 CAWSTTPSEQYF TGTGCCTGGAGTACTACCCCCTCCGAGCAGTACTTC
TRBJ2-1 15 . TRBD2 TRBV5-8 CASSLSGSSYNEQFF TGTGCCAGCAGCTTAAGCGGGAGCTCCTACAATGAGCAGTTCTTC
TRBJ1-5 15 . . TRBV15 CATSRDKGGNQPQHF TGTGCCACCAGCAGAGATAAGGGGGGCAATCAGCCCCAGCATTTT
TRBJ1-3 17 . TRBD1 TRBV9 CASSEGTARSTGNTIYF TGTGCCAGCAGCGAGGGGACAGCCCGATCGACTGGAAACACCATATATTTT
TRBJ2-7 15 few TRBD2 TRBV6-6 CASSDQAGGSYEQYF TGTGCCAGCAGCGACCAAGCGGGGGGGAGCTACGAGCAGTACTTC
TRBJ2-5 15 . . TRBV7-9 CASSLVPRVEETQYF TGTGCCAGCAGCTTAGTGCCCCGGGTAGAAGAGACCCAGTACTTC
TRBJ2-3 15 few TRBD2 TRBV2 CASSEAGGGPDTQYF TGTGCCAGCAGTGAAGCGGGGGGAGGGCCAGATACGCAGTATTTT
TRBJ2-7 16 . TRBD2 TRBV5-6 CASSLPLAGSPYEQYF TGTGCCAGCAGCTTGCCTTTAGCGGGATCTCCCTACGAGCAGTACTTC
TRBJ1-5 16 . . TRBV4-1 CASSQPGRVGNQPQHF TGCGCCAGCAGCCAACCCGGCAGGGTCGGCAATCAGCCCCAGCATTTT
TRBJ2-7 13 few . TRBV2 CASNPGAENEQYF TGTGCCAGCAATCCAGGGGCTGAGAACGAGCAGTACTTC
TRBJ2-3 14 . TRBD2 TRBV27 CASSSAGVTDTQYF TGTGCCAGCAGTTCCGCGGGGGTCACAGATACGCAGTATTTT
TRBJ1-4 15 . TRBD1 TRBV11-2 CASSLRTGFNEKLFF TGTGCCAGCAGCTTGAGGACAGGGTTTAATGAAAAACTGTTTTTT
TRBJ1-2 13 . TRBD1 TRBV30 CAWSSGGGDGYTF TGTGCCTGGAGTTCAGGGGGCGGGGATGGCTACACCTTC
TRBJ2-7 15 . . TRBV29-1 CSVMRTGRSSYEQYF TGCAGCGTTATGAGAACAGGTCGAAGCTCCTACGAGCAGTACTTC
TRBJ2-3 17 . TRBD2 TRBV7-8 CASSSFSGGPSTDTQYF TGTGCCAGCAGCTCTTTTAGCGGGGGGCCATCAACAGATACGCAGTATTTT
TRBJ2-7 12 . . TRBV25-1 CATAQGTYEQYF TGTGCCACCGCACAGGGCACCTACGAGCAGTACTTC
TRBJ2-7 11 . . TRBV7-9 CASSLSEEQYF TGTGCCAGCAGCTTATCGGAGGAGCAGTACTTC
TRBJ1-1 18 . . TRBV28 CASRPQQGYFRVNTEAFF TGTGCCAGCAGACCTCAACAGGGATATTTTCGGGTAAACACTGAAGCTTTCTTT
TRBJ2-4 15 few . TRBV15 CATSRDGNSKNIQYF TGTGCCACCAGCAGAGACGGGAATTCCAAAAACATTCAGTACTTC
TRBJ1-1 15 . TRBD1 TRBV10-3 CAIRDLTGANTEAFF TGTGCCATCAGGGACCTGACAGGGGCGAACACTGAAGCTTTCTTT
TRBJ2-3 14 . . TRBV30 CAWGSIAGADTQYF TGTGCCTGGGGCTCGATCGCGGGTGCAGATACGCAGTATTTT
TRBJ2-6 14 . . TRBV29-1 CSVGAVYGANVLTF TGCAGCGTTGGGGCAGTTTATGGGGCCAACGTCCTGACTTTC
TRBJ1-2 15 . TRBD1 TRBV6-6 CASSSPGQANYGYTF TGTGCCAGCAGTTCCCCGGGACAGGCGAACTATGGCTACACCTTC
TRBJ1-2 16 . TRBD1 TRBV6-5 CASSYPGTGTPEGYTF TGTGCCAGCAGTTACCCCGGGACAGGCACTCCCGAGGGCTACACCTTC
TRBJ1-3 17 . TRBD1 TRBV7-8 CASSTKQGASSGNTIYF TGTGCCAGCAGCACTAAACAGGGGGCCAGCTCTGGAAACACCATATATTTT
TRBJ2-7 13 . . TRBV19 CASSRPGPYEQYF TGTGCCAGTAGTAGGCCAGGGCCCTACGAGCAGTACTTC
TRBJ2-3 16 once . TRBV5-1 CASKVGGLLRKDTQYF TGCGCCAGCAAAGTTGGAGGGTTGTTGAGAAAAGATACGCAGTATTTT
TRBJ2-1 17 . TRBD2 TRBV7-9 CASSPLLAGSSYNEQFF TGTGCCAGCAGCCCCCTCCTAGCGGGGAGCTCCTACAATGAGCAGTTCTTC
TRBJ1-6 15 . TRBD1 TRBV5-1 CASSRQGSDNSPLHF TGCGCCAGCAGCCGACAGGGCTCCGATAATTCACCCCTCCACTTT
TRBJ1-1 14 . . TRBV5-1 CASSTGSGLTEAFF TGCGCCAGCAGCACCGGGTCCGGTTTGACTGAAGCTTTCTTT
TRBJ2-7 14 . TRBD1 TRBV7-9 CASSARATGAEQYF TGTGCCAGCAGCGCTAGGGCTACAGGGGCCGAGCAGTACTTC
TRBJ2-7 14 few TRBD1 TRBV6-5 CASSYGTGGDEQYF TGTGCCAGCAGTTACGGGACAGGGGGCGACGAGCAGTACTTC